What follows are 9 T cell receptor beta chains derived from one specimen sequenced in a study of blood T cells in healthy people across ages. Combining a sample-barcoded 5' primer with a J-beta primer mix, a second PCR ran for about 6 to 11 cycles. TCRdb re-called the 5' RACE reads through MiXCR, storing one row per CDR3 protein. The table lists approximately 780,000 distinct CDR3 sequences, around 24% of them singletons. The data were also submitted as part of a second study, on T cells of mothers and their children.

Material: blood. The receptor set was obtained from a boy younger than 18 in good health.

This clonotype appeared a few times. CDR3 nucleotides: TGTGCCAGCAGTTACCTCGGAGGTCAAGAGACCCAGTACTTC. Its translation is CASSYLGGQETQYF. This rearrangement joins TRBV6-2 or TRBV6-3 to TRBJ2-5, with D maybe TRBD2 (5 bases). Looked up from germline, CDR1 is MNHEY and CDR2 is SVGEGT. V was trimmed by 2 bases and J by 2 bases, leaving 9 bases between them. CDR3 length: 14 amino acids.

The chain is built from TRBV10-3 and TRBJ2-7; D unclear. Germline-derived CDR1 and CDR2 are ENHRY and SYGVKD. CDR3 length: 15 amino acids. V was pared by 6 bases and J by 1 base, with 16 bases between. The chain's CDR3 is CAIREPTAGSYEQYF. The CDR3 DNA sequence: TGTGCCATCAGGGAACCGACCGCTGGATCCTACGAGCAGTACTTC.

This clonotype was detected a few times. The rearrangement links TRBV6-1 to TRBJ2-7; the D is unclear. The last part of the DNA fits TRBJ2-1 better; the J call may be wrong. Germline lookup yields CDR1 MNHNS and CDR2 SASEGT. This CDR3 spans 14 amino acids. The CDR3 region has the DNA TGTGCCAGCAGTGAATACATCGAAACCGGGGAGCAGTTCTTC. It translates to CASSEYIETGEQFF.

This clonotype has at least ten counts. The genes are TRBV29-1 and TRBJ2-5, with a possible D match to TRBD1 (5 bases). The V gene lost 2 bases and the J gene lost 4 bases, with 5 bases spanning the gap. Germline V gives CDR1 SQVTM, CDR2 ANQGSEA. This CDR3 contains 11 residues. The CDR3 here is CSVERGETQYF. Written as DNA, the CDR3 is TGCAGCGTTGAAAGGGGAGAGACCCAGTACTTC.

V and J are TRBV24-1 and TRBJ2-5, with a weak D call TRBD2 (5 bases). Germline CDR1 KGHDR, CDR2 SFDVKD. The germline V and J ends were trimmed by 3 bases and 8 bases, with 12 bases remaining between them. The CDR3 has 13 amino acids. CDR3 region: CATSDAGRDTQYF. Here the CDR3 DNA reads TGTGCCACCAGTGATGCAGGTCGGGATACCCAGTACTTC.

Note on this clonotype: At one boundary the junction diverges from the germline segment, which might be a read error. This chain connects TRBV5-1 to TRBJ2-5; D remains ambiguous. Germline loops: CDR1 SGHRS, CDR2 YFSETQ. This CDR3 spans 14 amino acids. The CDR3 loop reads CASSLAGRQETRYF. In DNA, the CDR3 is TGCGCCAGCAGCTTGGCCGGCAGACAAGAGACCCGGTACTTC.

This chain uses TRBV12-3 or TRBV12-4 with TRBJ2-1; D may correspond to TRBD1 or TRBD2 (6 bases each). V dropped 5 bases and J dropped 10 bases, with 21 bases sitting between them. This CDR3 contains 15 residues. CDR3 DNA: TGTGCCAGCAGTCCCCTAGCGTCCCCTACAGGGGAGCAGTTCTTC. Encoded protein: CASSPLASPTGEQFF.

A few counts support this clonotype. The gene calls are TRBV12-3 or TRBV12-4 and TRBJ2-2; D possibly corresponds to TRBD1 (6 bases). The CDR3 sequence is 14 residues long. Deletions cut 11 bases from V and 2 bases from J, with 15 bases between. DNA for the CDR3: TGTGCCGCGAGACAGGCTCCTAACACCGGGGAGCTGTTTTTT. This gives the protein CAARQAPNTGELFF.

V usage is TRBV7-9 and J usage is TRBJ1-5; D is undetermined. V lost 0 bases and J 1 base, leaving 13 bases between the germline ends. The CDR3 runs to 17 residues. Germline V gives CDR1 SEHNR, CDR2 FQNEAQ (reference sequence). CDR3 region: CASSLASSGRSNQPQHF. The CDR3 DNA is TGTGCCAGCAGCTTAGCCTCCTCCGGTAGGAGCAATCAGCCCCAGCATTTT.